The source of this TCR beta chain is a study of spatial heterogeneity in lung cancer. Study in general: Unique TCR and UMI combinations averaged more than ten appearances each in raw reads.

Regarding time point: sample taken at primary tumor resection. Extraction of whole RNA from tumor, nontumor lung or frozen PBMC preceded unsorted sequencing. TCRdb used MiXCR to reprocess the 5' RACE reads, holding one entry per CDR3 protein. The sample has about 82,000 distinct CDR3 sequences; around 12% are singletons. The clonotype comes from a male donor with early-stage non-small cell lung cancer. The material was PBMCs, obtained at surgery.

CDR3 sequence reads: CASSTRDRTNYGYTF. In nucleotides, the CDR3 is TGTGCCAGCAGTACCCGGGACAGAACTAACTATGGCTACACCTTC. The V and J genes are TRBV6-5 and TRBJ1-2; 7 positions agree with TRBD1. Germline lookup yields CDR1 MNHEY and CDR2 SVGAGI. The CDR3 contains 15 residues. The V gene end was trimmed by 5 bases and the J gene end by 0 bases; junction bases not matched to a gene: 6.